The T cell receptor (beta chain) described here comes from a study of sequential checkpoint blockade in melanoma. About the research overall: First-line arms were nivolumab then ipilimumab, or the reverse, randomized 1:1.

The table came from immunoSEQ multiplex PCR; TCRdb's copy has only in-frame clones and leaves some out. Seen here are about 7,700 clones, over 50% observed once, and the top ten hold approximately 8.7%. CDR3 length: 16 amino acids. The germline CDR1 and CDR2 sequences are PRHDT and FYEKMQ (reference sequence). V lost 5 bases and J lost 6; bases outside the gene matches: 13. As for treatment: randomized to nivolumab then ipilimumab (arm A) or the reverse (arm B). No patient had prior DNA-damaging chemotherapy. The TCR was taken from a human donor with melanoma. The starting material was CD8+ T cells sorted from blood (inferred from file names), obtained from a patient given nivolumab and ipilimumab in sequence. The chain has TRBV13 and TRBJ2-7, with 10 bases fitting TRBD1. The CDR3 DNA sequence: TGTGCCAGCAGCCATAATTTAGCGGGACAGGGGACCGAGCAGTACTTC. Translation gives CASSHNLAGQGTEQYF.